The 20 T cell receptor beta chains in this list originate from one sample, sequenced in a study of cytomegalovirus exposure and HLA in healthy donors. The PCR employed 60 Vbeta primers together with 13 Jbeta primers. Produced via immunoSEQ multiplex PCR; TCRdb's table is partial and in-frame only. This table holds 150,000 to 200,000 clones, less than 85% found once. The sequenced material came from PBMCs. The receptors stem from a man in his sixties in good health and CMV-seronegative.

As for this clone: At one end, the junction sequence differs from germline, possibly due to a read error. The same CDR3 can be traced to other DNA sequences in this sample. This sequence joins TRBV7-2 and TRBJ2-6; possible D gene TRBD1, 6 bases. This CDR3 is 16 amino acids long. CDR1 is SGHTA, CDR2 FQGNSA, per germline. The CDR3 protein is CASSLGQASGANVLTF. The CDR3 DNA is TGTGCCAGCAGCTTAGGACAGGCATCTGGGGCCAATGTCCTGACTTTC.

This clone has only one observation. The chain is built from TRBV25-1 and TRBJ2-3, with a possible D match to TRBD2 (7 bases). Germline CDR1 and CDR2: MGHDK and SYGVNS. V lost 0 bases, J lost 2 bases, and 12 bases lay in between. The CDR3 has 16 residues. The CDR3 sequence: CASSEYRGAPTDTQYF. The CDR3 coding sequence is TGTGCCAGCAGTGAATATCGGGGGGCTCCCACAGATACGCAGTATTTT.

The sample holds one count of this clone. Here the CDR3 reads CASSLGTGEETQYF. The CDR3 region has the DNA TGCGCCAGCAGCCTGGGGACAGGCGAAGAGACCCAGTACTTC. The chain has TRBV5-1 and TRBJ2-5, with 8 bases lining up with TRBD1. From germline, CDR1 is SGHRS and CDR2 YFSETQ. CDR3 length: 14 amino acids. V gave up 4 bases and J gave up 3 bases; unmatched junction bases: 5. Supplemented by reference TRBV5-1 and TRBJ2-5, the full variable domain reads KAGVTQTPRYLIKTRGQQVTLSCSPISGHRSVSWYQQTPGQGLQFLFEYFSETQRNKGNFPGRFSGRQFSNSRSEMNVSTLELGDSALYLCASSLGTGEETQYFGPGTRLLVL.

The chain uses TRBV7-2 and TRBJ2-5; D might be TRBD1 (5 bases). The ends were cut back, 4 bases at V and 4 bases at J, with 16 bases in the middle. The CDR3 extends over 15 amino acids. Germline V lookup: CDR1 SGHTA, CDR2 FQGNSA. In nucleotides, the CDR3 is TGTGCCAGCAGCTCCCGTTCATGGCAGGGAGAGACCCAGTACTTC. This sequence encodes CASSSRSWQGETQYF.

This clone has a handful of counts. V usage is TRBV30 and J usage is TRBJ2-5, with 8 nucleotides matching TRBD2. Germline lookup yields CDR1 GTSNPN and CDR2 SVGIG (reference sequence). The CDR3 length is 15 residues. V was clipped by 8 bases and J by 4 bases; unmatched bases: 15. The CDR3 nucleotides are TGTGCCGGATCGGTGGGGGCGGGGGGTGGAGAGACCCAGTACTTC. It yields the protein CAGSVGAGGGETQYF.

The chain recombines TRBV27 with TRBJ1-2; no reliable D call. In germline, CDR1 is MNHEY, CDR2 SMNVEV (reference sequence). Trimming removed 3 bases from V and 3 bases from J, with 8 bases in between. This CDR3 spans 13 amino acids. As DNA, the CDR3 is TGTGCCAGCAGTTTGAAGGGAGACTATGGCTACACCTTC. This sequence encodes CASSLKGDYGYTF.

The chain links TRBV9 to TRBJ2-1, with a possible D match to TRBD2 (6 bases). This CDR3 region has 14 residues. V lost 4 bases and J lost 8, with 16 bases in between. The germline gives CDR1 SGDLS, CDR2 YYNGEE. CDR3 DNA: TGTGCCAGCAGCCCAGGACTACGGTCTGATGAGCAGTTCTTC. Its protein product is CASSPGLRSDEQFF.

This sequence joins TRBV5-4 and TRBJ2-7; TRBD2 aligns across 12 bases. CDR3 length: 15 residues. Germline CDR1 is SGHNT and CDR2 is YYREEE (reference sequence). The ends lost 1 base at V and 6 bases at J; junction bases unmatched: 5. DNA for the CDR3: TGTGCCAGCAGCTTGAGACTAGCGGGAGTTATCGAGCAGTACTTC. It is translated as CASSLRLAGVIEQYF. Drawing the rest from reference TRBV5-4 and TRBJ2-7, the complete variable domain is ETGVTQSPTHLIKTRGQQVTLRCSSQSGHNTVSWYQQALGQGPQFIFQYYREEENGRGNFPPRFSGLQFPNYSSELNVNALELDDSALYLCASSLRLAGVIEQYFGPGTRLTVT.

The CDR3: CASSFRTGPEGLFF. Here the CDR3 DNA reads TGTGCCAGCAGCTTTCGGACAGGGCCGGAAGGACTGTTTTTT. The genes are TRBV7-9 and TRBJ1-4, with TRBD1 matching 8 bases. The V and J ends lost 3 bases and 13 bases, in that order; junction bases with no gene match: 10. The CDR3 spans 14 residues. Germline loops: CDR1 SEHNR, CDR2 FQNEAQ (reference sequence). The full variable domain, rest sourced from reference TRBV7-9 and TRBJ1-4, is DTGVSQNPRHKITKRGQNVTFRCDPISEHNRLYWYRQTLGQGPEFLTYFQNEAQLEKSRLLSDRFSAERPKGSFSTLEIQRTEQGDSAMYLCASSFRTGPEGLFFGSGTQLSVL.

The rearrangement joins TRBV10-3 to TRBJ2-7; D may be TRBD1 (7 bases). CDR1 is ENHRY, CDR2 SYGVKD, per germline. V was cut by 8 bases and J by 3 bases, with 11 bases left in between. There are 12 residues in the CDR3. This CDR3 reads CAIGGTVYEQYF. CDR3 bases: TGTGCCATCGGAGGGACAGTCTACGAGCAGTACTTC.

This chain connects TRBV7-3 to TRBJ1-1, with D unclear. The CDR3 sequence is 17 residues long. CDR1 is SGHTA, CDR2 FQGTGA, per germline. Trimming left V 5 bases short and J 0 bases short, with 19 bases between. The CDR3 sequence is CASSLSGRGGMNTEAFF. The CDR3 DNA reads as TGTGCCAGCAGCCTCTCAGGCCGGGGAGGGATGAACACTGAAGCTTTCTTT.

V is TRBV5-8 and J is TRBJ2-3; possibly TRBD1 for D (6 bases). The V gene lost 5 bases and the J gene lost 2 bases, with 12 bases spanning the gap. The CDR3 covers 14 residues. The germline CDR1 and CDR2 sequences are SGHTS and YDEGEE. The DNA for the CDR3 is TGTGCCAGCAGGCAACAGGGTATCACAGATACGCAGTATTTT. Translated: CASRQQGITDTQYF.

V is TRBV2 and J is TRBJ1-1, with TRBD1 identical over 7 bases. The CDR3 has 15 residues. Germline V gene lookup returns CDR1 SNHLY and CDR2 FYNNEI. Trimming took 4 bases from V and 1 from J; bases not matched to a gene: 6. CDR3 sequence reads: CASSGRTGWNTEAFF. The DNA of the CDR3 is TGTGCCAGCAGTGGGAGGACAGGATGGAACACTGAAGCTTTCTTT.

V is TRBV18 and J is TRBJ2-7; TRBD2 matches 7 bases. With 3 bases clipped from V and 2 bases from J, the junction kept 13 bases outside the gene matches. The V gene's germline CDR1 is KGHSH and CDR2 LQKENI. CDR3 length: 17 amino acids. The CDR3 DNA follows: TGTGCCAGCTCACCGAGACCCCAGGCGGGGAGGGCCTACGAGCAGTACTTC. It translates to CASSPRPQAGRAYEQYF.

There are a few counts of this clone. The chain combines TRBV14 with TRBJ2-2; 7 bases line up with TRBD1. Germline-derived CDR1 and CDR2 are SGHDN and FVKESK. CDR3 size: 15 residues. With V trimmed by 4 bases and J by 3 bases, 5 bases remained unmatched. The CDR3 DNA is TGTGCCAGCAGCCGGACAGGATGGGACACCGGGGAGCTGTTTTTT. Residues: CASSRTGWDTGELFF.

The CDR3 DNA is TGCGCCAGCAGCGACTACGGCCTGGTGGGACTAGCGGGAGTCGAGCAGTACTTC. It yields the protein CASSDYGLVGLAGVEQYF. This chain uses TRBV10-1 with TRBJ2-7, with TRBD2 matching over 14 bases. This CDR3 region has 18 residues. Trimming removed 6 bases from V and 6 bases from J; junction bases left unmatched: 16. Germline V gene sequence: CDR1 WNHNN, CDR2 SYGVQD (reference sequence).

This chain joins TRBV6-1 and TRBJ2-1, with 9 bases fitting TRBD1. Germline V gene sequence: CDR1 MNHNS, CDR2 SASEGT. The CDR3 is made up of 13 amino acids. The J segment lost 6 bases and the V segment lost 6 bases, leaving 3 bases of the junction unmatched. Here the CDR3 DNA reads TGTGCCAGCAGGATGACAGGGGGCAATGAGCAGTTCTTC. Encoded protein: CASRMTGGNEQFF.

This clone was observed once. The rearrangement links TRBV11-2 to TRBJ1-2; D unclear. V lost 0 bases and J lost 8, with 16 bases in between. There are 15 residues in the CDR3. Germline V CDR1 and CDR2: SGHAT, FQNNGV. The CDR3 region is CASSLDRGGFRGYTF. Here the CDR3 DNA reads TGTGCCAGCAGCTTAGATCGGGGAGGGTTTCGGGGCTACACCTTC.

The J gene is TRBJ2-3, the V gene TRBV18; 9 bases fit TRBD2. The length of the CDR3 is 16 residues. The germline gives CDR1 KGHSH, CDR2 LQKENI. The V and J ends lost 3 bases and 4 bases, in that order; junction bases with no gene match: 8. The CDR3 DNA follows: TGTGCCAGCTCACCCATAGCGGGAGTGAGCGCAGATACGCAGTATTTT. It is translated as CASSPIAGVSADTQYF. Full variable domain (remainder filled in from reference TRBV18 and TRBJ2-3): NAGVMQNPRHLVRRRGQEARLRCSPMKGHSHVYWYRQLPEEGLKFMVYLQKENIIDESGMPKERFSAEFPKEGPSILRIQQVVRGDSAAYFCASSPIAGVSADTQYFGPGTRLTVL.

V gene TRBV5-6 combines with J gene TRBJ2-1; 9 nucleotides line up with TRBD2. Germline V gives CDR1 SGHDT, CDR2 YYEEEE. J gave up 9 bases and V 0 bases, and 10 bases lay outside the gene matches. This CDR3 contains 16 residues. Here the CDR3 reads CASSLGGGALWAEQFF. CDR3 nucleotides: TGTGCCAGCAGCTTGGGCGGGGGGGCCTTATGGGCTGAGCAGTTCTTC.